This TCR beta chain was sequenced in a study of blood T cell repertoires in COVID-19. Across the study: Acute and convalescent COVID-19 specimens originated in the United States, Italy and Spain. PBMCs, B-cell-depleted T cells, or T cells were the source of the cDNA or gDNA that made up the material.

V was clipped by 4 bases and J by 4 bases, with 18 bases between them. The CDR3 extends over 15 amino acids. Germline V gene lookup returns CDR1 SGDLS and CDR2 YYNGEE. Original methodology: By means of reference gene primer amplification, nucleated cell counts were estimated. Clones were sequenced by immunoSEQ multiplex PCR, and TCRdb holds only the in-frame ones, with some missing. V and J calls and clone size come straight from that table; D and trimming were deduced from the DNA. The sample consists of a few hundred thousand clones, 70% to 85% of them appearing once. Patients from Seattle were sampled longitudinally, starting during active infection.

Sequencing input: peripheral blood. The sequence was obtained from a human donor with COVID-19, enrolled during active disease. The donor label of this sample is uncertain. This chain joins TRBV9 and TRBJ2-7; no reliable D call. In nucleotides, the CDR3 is TGTGCCAGCAGCCCCCAGCCCACCGGGTCTTACGAGCAGTACTTC. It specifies CASSPQPTGSYEQYF.